Below, 24 T cell receptor beta chains from the same sample are listed, as sequenced in a study of read filtering for tumor transcriptome and immune sequencing. The library was built from 400 to 500 ng RNA with molecular barcoded adaptors for alpha/delta and beta/gamma chains. TCRdb re-analysed the reads in MiXCR, keeping a single row per CDR3 protein. The sample contains around 38,000 distinct CDR3 sequences, around 15% of which appear only once. Sequenced: a population of CD138-negative cells sorted from bone marrow. These receptors were collected from a donor aged 40 or older with multiple myeloma.

Remarks on this clonotype: A far bigger clonotype differs at one base, so this is likely a read error. The chain combines TRBV11-2 with TRBJ2-1; 9 nucleotides match TRBD1. Germline loops: CDR1 SGHAT, CDR2 FQNNGV. V shed 5 bases and J 5 bases; nucleotides not matched to a gene: 16. This CDR3 spans 18 amino acids. This CDR3 reads CASSQYRGPTSPHNEQFF. The DNA for the CDR3 is TGTGCCAGCAGCCAATACAGGGGGCCTACCTCTCCCCACAATGAGCAGTTCTTC.

This clonotype has at least ten counts. The genes are TRBV28 and TRBJ2-7; 8 positions agree with TRBD2. The ends lost 6 bases at V and 2 bases at J; junction bases unmatched: 3. Germline V gene sequence: CDR1 MDHEN, CDR2 SYDVKM. This CDR3 region has 13 residues. The CDR3 spells CASSAGRAYEQYF. The CDR3 DNA is TGTGCCAGCAGCGCCGGGAGGGCCTACGAGCAGTACTTC. The complete variable domain, with remaining parts taken from reference TRBV28 and TRBJ2-7, reads DVKVTQSSRYLVKRTGEKVFLECVQDMDHENMFWYRQDPGLGLRLIYFSYDVKMKEKGDIPEGYSVSREKKERFSLILESASTNQTSMYLCASSAGRAYEQYFGPGTRLTVT.

There are many counts of this clonotype. V gene TRBV7-9 combines with J gene TRBJ2-7; D is undetermined. The germline V gene has CDR1 SEHNR and CDR2 FQNEAQ (reference sequence). The length of the CDR3 is 11 residues. Trimming removed 7 bases from V and 4 bases from J, with 8 bases in between. The CDR3 coding sequence is TGTGCCAGCACCCCGGGTTACGAGCAGTACTTC. Its protein product is CASTPGYEQYF.

This sequence joins TRBV10-3 and TRBJ1-5; possibly TRBD1 for D (6 bases). Germline CDR1 ENHRY, CDR2 SYGVKD. This CDR3 has 17 amino acids. Deletions cut 5 bases from V and 0 bases from J, with 17 bases between. The CDR3 loop reads CAISRQAPSGSNQPQHF. CDR3 bases: TGTGCCATCAGTAGACAGGCGCCCTCGGGTAGCAATCAGCCCCAGCATTTT.

This rearrangement joins TRBV5-1 to TRBJ2-3; 7 bases align to TRBD2. The CDR3 sequence is 13 residues long. Germline CDR1 reads SGHRS; CDR2 reads YFSETQ. Trimming cost V 3 bases and J 3 bases; bases outside gene matches: 1. As DNA, the CDR3 is TGCGCCAGCAGCTCAGCGGGGACAGATACGCAGTATTTT. Translated: CASSSAGTDTQYF.

This clonotype was detected ten times or more. The gene calls are TRBV6-2 or TRBV6-3 and TRBJ2-7; 7 nucleotides align to TRBD2. V dropped 2 bases and J dropped 3; count of bases not matched to a gene: 7. Germline-derived CDR1 and CDR2 are MNHEY and SVGEGT. The CDR3 is made up of 15 amino acids. The CDR3: CASSYLGRELYEQYF. The DNA for the CDR3 is TGTGCCAGCAGTTACCTGGGGCGGGAGCTCTACGAGCAGTACTTC.

About this clonotype itself: Since the CDR3 does not end with the conserved phenylalanine or tryptophan, this likely comes from a read error. The chain has TRBV19 and TRBJ2-1, with no clear D. Germline-derived CDR1 and CDR2 are LNHDA and SQIVND (reference sequence). The length of the CDR3 is 15 residues. V lost 1 base, J lost 6 bases, and 13 bases lay in between. The DNA of the CDR3 is TGTGCCAGTAGTATAGTAACCACACCGAGCAATGAGCAGTTCCTC. It codes for CASSIVTTPSNEQFL.

This clonotype came up many times. The chain couples TRBV14 to TRBJ2-7; TRBD1 matches 8 bases. The CDR3 contains 15 residues. V dropped 4 bases and J dropped 1; count of bases not matched to a gene: 6. Germline assignment: CDR1 SGHDN and CDR2 FVKESK. CDR3 in DNA: TGTGCCAGCAGCCGGACAGGGAAGCTATCCTACGAGCAGTACTTC. This codes for CASSRTGKLSYEQYF.

This clonotype was seen ten or more times. The gene calls are TRBV2 and TRBJ1-1; TRBD1 aligns across 7 bases. This CDR3 comprises 14 residues. Germline values: CDR1 SNHLY, CDR2 FYNNEI. Trimming took 5 bases from V and 4 from J; bases not matched to a gene: 7. The CDR3 nucleotides are TGTGCCAGCAGTCCCGACAGGGTCACCACTGAAGCTTTCTTT. This translates into CASSPDRVTTEAFF.

This clonotype was seen many times. V usage is TRBV29-1 and J usage is TRBJ2-5; D unclear. The CDR3 spans 14 residues. V was cut by 3 bases and J by 7 bases, with 18 bases left in between. Per the germline V gene, CDR1 is SQVTM and CDR2 is ANQGSEA. The CDR3 DNA sequence: TGCAGCGTTGAGCCTTTTTCCAGGATAGGGACCCAGTACTTC. Amino acid sequence: CSVEPFSRIGTQYF. The complete variable domain, with remaining parts taken from reference TRBV29-1 and TRBJ2-5, reads SAVISQKPSRDICQRGTSLTIQCQVDSQVTMMFWYRQQPGQSLTLIATANQGSEATYESGFVIDKFPISRPNLTFSTLTVSNMSPEDSSIYLCSVEPFSRIGTQYFGPGTRLLVL.

This clonotype came up many times. The chain recombines TRBV10-3 with TRBJ1-2; TRBD1 might be the D (5 bases). The CDR3 is 14 amino acids. Per germline, CDR1 ENHRY and CDR2 SYGVKD. V was cut by 2 bases and J by 0 bases, with 7 bases left in between. CDR3 loop: CAISERGTNYGYTF. CDR3 nucleotides: TGTGCCATCAGTGAGCGGGGGACTAACTATGGCTACACCTTC.

Note on this clonotype: Sequence at one end of the junction differs from germline and may be a read error. The J gene is TRBJ2-1, the V gene TRBV6-6; the D gene is possibly TRBD2 (5 bases). The CDR3 spans 13 residues. The germline V gene encodes CDR1 MNHNY and CDR2 SVGAGI (reference sequence). The CDR3 sequence: CARSLLGEAKRFF. The CDR3 bases are TGTGCCCGCAGTTTGCTGGGAGAGGCAAAGCGGTTCTTC.

Ten or more counts support this clonotype. This chain's CDR3 is CSALGLGEGNTGELFF. CDR3 bases: TGCAGTGCCCTGGGGCTAGGGGAGGGAAACACCGGGGAGCTGTTTTTT. The chain links TRBV20-1 to TRBJ2-2, with 7 bases identical to TRBD2. The germline V gene has CDR1 DFQATT and CDR2 SNEGSKA (reference sequence). J lost 2 bases, V lost 6 bases, and 12 bases had no gene match. The CDR3 spans 16 residues.

This clonotype was observed many times. The chain uses TRBV6-2 or TRBV6-3 and TRBJ2-7; no firm D call. Germline lookup yields CDR1 MNHEY and CDR2 SVGEGT. The CDR3 spans 11 residues. Trimming cost V 2 bases and J 5 bases, with 4 bases left between them. CDR3 sequence reads: CASSYADEQYF. The CDR3 DNA reads TGTGCCAGCAGTTACGCTGACGAGCAGTACTTC.

The chain uses TRBV20-1 and TRBJ2-7, with D hard to call. The CDR3 loop spans 13 amino acids. Germline CDR1 reads DFQATT; CDR2 reads SNEGSKA (reference sequence). V was clipped by 5 bases and J by 1 base, with 12 bases between them. The CDR3, as DNA: TGCAGTGCTGCCCCCTCTGTTTCCTACGAGCAGTACTTC. Translating it yields CSAAPSVSYEQYF.

Notes on this clonotype: A much more abundant neighbour one base away suggests this may be a read error. The chain joins TRBV6-5 to TRBJ2-1; TRBD2 agrees at 13 bases. Germline V gene sequence: CDR1 MNHEY, CDR2 SVGAGI. This CDR3 is built from 19 residues. Germline trimming cut 6 bases from V and 3 bases from J; bases unmatched to any gene: 14. DNA of the CDR3: TGTGCCAGCAGGAAAGGACTAGCGGGAGAGCCCTCGGGCTACAATGAGCAGTTCTTC. Encoded protein: CASRKGLAGEPSGYNEQFF.

This clonotype was observed at least ten times. J is TRBJ2-3 and V is TRBV6-5; TRBD2 aligns across 14 bases. Germline loops: CDR1 MNHEY, CDR2 SVGAGI. This CDR3 region has 15 residues. After removal of 6 bases from V and 11 bases from J, the junction contained 10 bases not matched to a gene. The CDR3 DNA reads as TGTGCCAGCAGGTCTACCGGGACTAGCGGGAGTGAGCAGTATTTT. Amino acid sequence: CASRSTGTSGSEQYF.

This clonotype was counted many times. One junction end disagrees with the germline gene, perhaps due to a read error. The J gene is TRBJ2-3, the V gene TRBV5-5; 9 positions agree with TRBD1. Germline V gives CDR1 SGHKS, CDR2 YYEKEE (reference sequence). The CDR3 is made up of 14 amino acids. The DNA for the CDR3 is TGTGCCAGCAGCTCGGGACAGGGCACAGATACGCGGTATTTT. Translated: CASSSGQGTDTRYF.

This clonotype was picked up many times. V gene TRBV7-3 combines with J gene TRBJ2-1, with D maybe TRBD1 (7 bases). From germline, CDR1 is SGHTA and CDR2 FQGTGA. The CDR3 loop spans 14 amino acids. V was pared by 5 bases and J by 2 bases, with 10 bases between. DNA of the CDR3: TGTGCCAGCAGCCAGGGGGGTCCCTACAATGAGCAGTTCTTC. Residues: CASSQGGPYNEQFF.

As concerns this clonotype: Relative to the germline gene, one junction end is altered; a read error may explain this. V gene TRBV7-2 combines with J gene TRBJ2-2; tentative D call: TRBD2 (5 bases). Germline CDR1 is SGHTA and CDR2 is FQGNSA. The CDR3 extends over 13 amino acids. Written as DNA, the CDR3 is TGTGCCAGCAGCTTCCCACCTTTTGGGGAGCTGCCTTTT. Translation: CASSFPPFGELPF.

This clonotype was counted between two and nine times. The chain links TRBV20-1 to TRBJ1-5; D is possibly TRBD1 (6 bases). The CDR3 totals 16 residues. V lost 4 bases, J lost 2 bases, and 18 bases lay in between. CDR1 is DFQATT and CDR2 is SNEGSKA in the germline V gene (reference sequence). In nucleotides, the CDR3 is TGCAGTGCTATCCTCCCACAGGGATATGGCAATCAGCCCCAGCATTTT. The encoded protein is CSAILPQGYGNQPQHF.

This clonotype was seen at least ten times. This chain uses TRBV28 with TRBJ1-3; D is unclear. V was pared by 7 bases and J by 0 bases, with 7 bases between. The CDR3 has 13 residues. Germline lookup yields CDR1 MDHEN and CDR2 SYDVKM. The CDR3 sequence: CASKGSSGNTIYF. CDR3 coding DNA: TGTGCCAGCAAGGGCAGCTCTGGAAACACCATATATTTT. Looking up the rest from reference TRBV28 and TRBJ1-3 gives the full variable domain: DVKVTQSSRYLVKRTGEKVFLECVQDMDHENMFWYRQDPGLGLRLIYFSYDVKMKEKGDIPEGYSVSREKKERFSLILESASTNQTSMYLCASKGSSGNTIYFGEGSWLTVV.

This clonotype showed up just a few times. A much larger clone lies a single base off, so this may be a read error. The CDR3 region is CASSSERRYGYTF. CDR3 sequence (DNA): TGTGCCAGCAGTTCCGAACGCCGATATGGCTACACCTTC. The V gene is TRBV28, the J gene TRBJ1-2; D is uncertain. The CDR3 is 13 residues long. Germline V gene lookup returns CDR1 MDHEN and CDR2 SYDVKM. Trimming took off 4 bases at V and 5 bases at J, with 11 bases between the two ends.

The sample holds many counts of this clonotype. The rearrangement links TRBV28 to TRBJ1-4, with TRBD1 matching over 7 bases. V gave up 5 bases and J gave up 8 bases; unmatched junction bases: 14. The CDR3 covers 16 residues. CDR1 is MDHEN, CDR2 SYDVKM, per germline. Here the CDR3 DNA reads TGTGCCAGCAGTCCGCCCGAGGGGGCGGGTGGAGAAAAACTGTTTTTT. Protein sequence: CASSPPEGAGGEKLFF.